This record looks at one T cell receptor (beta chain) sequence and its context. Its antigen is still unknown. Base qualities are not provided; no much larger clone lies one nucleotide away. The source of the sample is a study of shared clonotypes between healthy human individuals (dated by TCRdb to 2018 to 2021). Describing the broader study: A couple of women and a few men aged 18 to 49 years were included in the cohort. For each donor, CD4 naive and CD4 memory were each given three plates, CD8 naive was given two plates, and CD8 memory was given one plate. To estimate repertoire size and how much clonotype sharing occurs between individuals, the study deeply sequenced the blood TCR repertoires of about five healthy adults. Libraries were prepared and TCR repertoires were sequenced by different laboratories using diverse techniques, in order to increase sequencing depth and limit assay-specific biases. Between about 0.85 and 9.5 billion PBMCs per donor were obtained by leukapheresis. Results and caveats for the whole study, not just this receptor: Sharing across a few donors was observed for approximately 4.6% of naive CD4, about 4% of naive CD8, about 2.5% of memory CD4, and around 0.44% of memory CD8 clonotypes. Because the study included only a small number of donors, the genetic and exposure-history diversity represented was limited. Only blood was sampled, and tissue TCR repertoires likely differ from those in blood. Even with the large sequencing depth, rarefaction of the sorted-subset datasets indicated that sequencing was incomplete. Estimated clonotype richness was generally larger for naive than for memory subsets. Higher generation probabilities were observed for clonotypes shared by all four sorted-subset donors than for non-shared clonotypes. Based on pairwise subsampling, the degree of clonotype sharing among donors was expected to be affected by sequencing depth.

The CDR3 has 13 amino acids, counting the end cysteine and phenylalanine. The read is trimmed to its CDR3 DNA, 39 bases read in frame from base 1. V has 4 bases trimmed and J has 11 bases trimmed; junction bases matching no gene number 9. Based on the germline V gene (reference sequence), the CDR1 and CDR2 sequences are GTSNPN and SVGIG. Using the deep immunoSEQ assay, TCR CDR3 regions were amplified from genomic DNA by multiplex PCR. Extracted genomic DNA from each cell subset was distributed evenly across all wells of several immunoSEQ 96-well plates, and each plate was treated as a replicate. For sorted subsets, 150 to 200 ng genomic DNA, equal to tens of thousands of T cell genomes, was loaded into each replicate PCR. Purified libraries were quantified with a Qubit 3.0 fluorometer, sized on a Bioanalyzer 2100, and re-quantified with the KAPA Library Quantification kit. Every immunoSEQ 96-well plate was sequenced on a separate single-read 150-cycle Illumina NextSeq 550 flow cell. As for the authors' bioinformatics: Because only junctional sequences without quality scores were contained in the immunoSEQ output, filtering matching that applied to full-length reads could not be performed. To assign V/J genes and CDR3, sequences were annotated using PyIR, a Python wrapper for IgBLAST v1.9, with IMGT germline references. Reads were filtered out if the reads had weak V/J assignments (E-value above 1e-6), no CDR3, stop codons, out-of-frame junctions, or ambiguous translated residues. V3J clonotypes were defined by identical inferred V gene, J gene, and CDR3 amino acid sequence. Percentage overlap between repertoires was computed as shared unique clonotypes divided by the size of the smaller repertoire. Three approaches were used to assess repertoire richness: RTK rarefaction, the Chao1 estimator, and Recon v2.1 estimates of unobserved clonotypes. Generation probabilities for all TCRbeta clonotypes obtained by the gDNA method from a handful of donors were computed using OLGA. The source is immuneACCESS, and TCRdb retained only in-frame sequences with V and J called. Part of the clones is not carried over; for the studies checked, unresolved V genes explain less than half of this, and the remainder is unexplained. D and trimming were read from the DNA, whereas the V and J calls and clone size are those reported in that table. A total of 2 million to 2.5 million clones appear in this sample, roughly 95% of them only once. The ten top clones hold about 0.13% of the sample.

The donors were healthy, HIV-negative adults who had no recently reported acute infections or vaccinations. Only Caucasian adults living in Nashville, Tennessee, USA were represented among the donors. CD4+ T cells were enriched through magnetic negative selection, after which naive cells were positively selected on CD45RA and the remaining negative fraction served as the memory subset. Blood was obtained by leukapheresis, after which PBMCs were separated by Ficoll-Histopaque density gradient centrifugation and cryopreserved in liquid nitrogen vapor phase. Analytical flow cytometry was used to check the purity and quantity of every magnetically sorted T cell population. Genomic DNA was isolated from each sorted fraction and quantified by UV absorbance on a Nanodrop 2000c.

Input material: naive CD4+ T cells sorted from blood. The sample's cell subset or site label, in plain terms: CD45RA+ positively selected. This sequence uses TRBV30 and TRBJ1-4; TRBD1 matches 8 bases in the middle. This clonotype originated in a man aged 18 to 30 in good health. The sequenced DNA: TGTGCCTGGATGGGACAGGCAGGCGGGAAACTGTTTTTT. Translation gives CAWMGQAGGKLFF. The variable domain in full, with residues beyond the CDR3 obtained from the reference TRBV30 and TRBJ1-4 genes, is SQTIHQWPATLVQPVGSPLSLECTVEGTSNPNLYWYRQAAGRGLQLLFYSVGIGQISSEVPQNLSASRPQDRQFILSSKKLLLSDSGFYLCAWMGQAGGKLFFGSGTQLSVL.